The 10 T cell receptor beta chains below come from one sample, sequenced in a study of blood T cell repertoires in COVID-19. TCRdb's copy holds only in-frame clones and misses some; the assay was immunoSEQ multiplex PCR. The sample includes 330,000 or so clones, 80% to 90% of them seen just once. Sequenced: peripheral blood. All receptors derive from a man under 40 with COVID-19, enrolled during active disease.

V is TRBV2 and J is TRBJ2-1; the match to TRBD2 covers 8 bases. This CDR3 has 12 amino acids. Per the germline V gene, CDR1 is SNHLY and CDR2 is FYNNEI. V gave up 2 bases and J gave up 12 bases; unmatched junction bases: 3. In nucleotides, the CDR3 is TGTGCCAGCAGTGAAACGGCGGGAGGGCAGTTCTTC. Protein sequence: CASSETAGGQFF.

V and J are TRBV4-1 and TRBJ2-5; 8 nucleotides match TRBD2. J gave up 2 bases and V 5 bases, and 7 bases lay outside the gene matches. The CDR3 runs to 15 residues. Germline CDR1 MGHRA, CDR2 YSYEKL. CDR3: CASSYGGGPQETQYF. CDR3 nucleotide sequence: TGCGCCAGCAGCTACGGGGGGGGGCCACAAGAGACCCAGTACTTC.

The chain carries TRBV11-2 and TRBJ2-7; 10 nucleotides agree with TRBD1. From germline, CDR1 is SGHAT and CDR2 FQNNGV. J gave up 1 base and V 5 bases, and 14 bases lay outside the gene matches. The CDR3 has 18 amino acids. CDR3: CASSAKTGGLVVSYEQYF. CDR3 bases: TGTGCCAGCAGCGCAAAGACAGGGGGCTTGGTAGTATCCTACGAGCAGTACTTC.

V and J are TRBV6-2 or TRBV6-3 and TRBJ1-1; tentative D call: TRBD1 (6 bases). The V gene's germline CDR1 is MNHEY and CDR2 SVGEGT. The CDR3 contains 16 residues. The V gene lost 4 bases and the J gene lost 5 bases, with 20 bases spanning the gap. The CDR3 region has the DNA TGTGCCAGCAGTTCGTATAGGGGGACCCTTCTAACTGAAGCTTTCTTT. Its translation: CASSSYRGTLLTEAFF.

The rearrangement uses TRBV7-9 and TRBJ2-7, with D perhaps TRBD1 (5 bases). Trimming removed 1 base from V and 5 bases from J, with 12 bases in between. This CDR3 is built from 14 residues. Germline V gives CDR1 SEHNR, CDR2 FQNEAQ (reference sequence). CDR3 residues: CASSLVGRANEQYF. CDR3 bases: TGTGCCAGCAGCTTAGTTGGCAGGGCGAACGAGCAGTACTTC.

The V gene is TRBV5-4, the J gene TRBJ2-6; the D is unclear. The CDR3 is 16 residues long. Germline-derived CDR1 and CDR2 are SGHNT and YYREEE (reference sequence). Trimming removed 2 bases from V and 2 bases from J, with 11 bases in between. The CDR3 here is CASSLKSNPGANVLTF. The CDR3 DNA reads as TGTGCCAGCAGCTTAAAATCTAATCCTGGGGCCAACGTCCTGACTTTC.

The chain joins TRBV6-5 to TRBJ1-1, with 7 bases matching TRBD1. The CDR3 length is 15 residues. J gave up 1 base and V 7 bases, and 9 bases lay outside the gene matches. The germline gives CDR1 MNHEY, CDR2 SVGAGI. The CDR3 spells CASTVAGQRNTEAFF. CDR3 nucleotide sequence: TGTGCCAGCACCGTGGCGGGACAGCGGAACACTGAAGCTTTCTTT.

This chain connects TRBV19 to TRBJ2-7; tentative D call: TRBD1 (5 bases). Germline assignment: CDR1 LNHDA and CDR2 SQIVND (reference sequence). The CDR3 consists of 12 residues. V gave up 1 base and J gave up 4 bases, with 5 bases separating them. The CDR3 sequence is CASSIAGYEQYF. The CDR3, as DNA: TGTGCCAGTAGTATAGCAGGGTACGAGCAGTACTTC. Combining the CDR3 with reference TRBV19 and TRBJ2-7 gives the whole variable domain DGGITQSPKYLFRKEGQNVTLSCEQNLNHDAMYWYRQDPGQGLRLIYYSQIVNDFQKGDIAEGYSVSREKKESFPLTVTSAQKNPTAFYLCASSIAGYEQYFGPGTRLTVT.

The rearrangement uses TRBV28 and TRBJ2-3; TRBD2 matches 15 bases. CDR1 is MDHEN and CDR2 is SYDVKM in the germline V gene. The V and J ends lost 7 bases and 4 bases, in that order; junction bases with no gene match: 12. This CDR3 spans 18 amino acids. The CDR3 is CASTPLGLAGGRADTQYF. The DNA for the CDR3 is TGTGCCAGCACTCCCCTCGGACTAGCGGGAGGGCGGGCAGATACGCAGTATTTT.

This clone has a single count. V and J are TRBV21-1 and TRBJ2-1; the table assigns TRBD2, which was not confirmed against the DNA. TRBV21-1 is a recognized pseudogene. The CDR3 is 17 amino acids. CDR3 nucleotides: TGTGCCAGCAGCACGGTCTCCGGGAGGAGCTCCTACAATGAGCAGTTCTTC. This sequence encodes CASSTVSGRSSYNEQFF.